The 5 T cell receptor beta chains below come from one sample, sequenced in a study of a mutant IDH1 vaccine in newly diagnosed glioma. The table came from immunoSEQ multiplex PCR; TCRdb's copy has only in-frame clones and leaves some out. The table has 90,000 to 95,000 clones, under 90% seen once. Sample time point: baseline, week 1 (first vaccination visit). The treatment: pre-vaccination baseline after standard-of-care therapy. The sequencing here drew on PBMCs, taken from a glioma patient treated with radiotherapy, temozolomide or both. Every receptor here comes from a woman aged 45-59 years with glioma.

This clone was recorded once. This sequence joins TRBV2 and TRBJ1-5, with D possibly being TRBD1 (6 bases). The germline CDR1 and CDR2 sequences are SNHLY and FYNNEI. The CDR3 is made up of 13 amino acids. Trimming took off 7 bases at V and 8 bases at J, with 15 bases between the two ends. Here the CDR3 reads CASKGQGQEPQHF. The DNA for the CDR3 is TGTGCCAGCAAAGGTCAGGGGCAGGAGCCCCAGCATTTT.

This clone occurred a few times. The CDR3 nucleotides read TGCGCCAGCGAAGTGGGGATTGGCGGGGGGGCGGGCGAGCAGTACTTC. This encodes CASEVGIGGGAGEQYF. The chain employs TRBV5-1 and TRBJ2-7; 9 bases agree with TRBD2. J was trimmed by 6 bases and V by 7 bases; bases with no gene match: 17. The CDR3 runs to 16 residues. CDR1 SGHRS and CDR2 YFSETQ come from the germline V gene.

Only a few counts were recorded for this clone. The chain is built from TRBV2 and TRBJ1-5; D gene uncertain. Germline CDR1 and CDR2: SNHLY and FYNNEI. With 7 bases removed from V and 9 bases from J, the gap between germline ends came to 16 bases. This CDR3 region has 13 residues. CDR3 sequence (DNA): TGTGCCAGCATAGGGAATGTTGGTGCGCCCCAGCATTTT. Its protein is CASIGNVGAPQHF.

The V gene is TRBV6-1, the J gene TRBJ2-1; D ambiguous. This CDR3 is 16 amino acids long. The germline V and J ends were trimmed by 1 base and 2 bases, with 12 bases remaining between them. Germline CDR1 reads MNHNS; CDR2 reads SASEGT. CDR3 residues: CASSEEAAVAYNEQFF. DNA for the CDR3: TGTGCCAGCAGTGAAGAGGCAGCCGTAGCCTACAATGAGCAGTTCTTC.

The rearrangement joins TRBV28 to TRBJ2-7; D is unclear. Trimming shortened V by 5 bases and J by 2 bases, and 7 bases separated the two germline ends. This CDR3 has 12 residues. Germline values: CDR1 MDHEN, CDR2 SYDVKM. The CDR3 DNA sequence: TGTGCCAGCAGTACGGGCCCCTACGAGCAGTACTTC. This codes for CASSTGPYEQYF.